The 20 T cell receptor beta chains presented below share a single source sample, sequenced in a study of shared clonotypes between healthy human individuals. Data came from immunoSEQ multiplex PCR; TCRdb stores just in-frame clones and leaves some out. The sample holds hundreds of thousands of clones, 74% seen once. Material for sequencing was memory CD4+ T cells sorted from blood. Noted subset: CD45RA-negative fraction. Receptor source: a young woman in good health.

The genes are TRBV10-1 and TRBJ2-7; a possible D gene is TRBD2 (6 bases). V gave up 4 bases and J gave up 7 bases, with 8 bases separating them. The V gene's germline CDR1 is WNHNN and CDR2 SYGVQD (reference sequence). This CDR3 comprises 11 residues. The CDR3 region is CASSGGLEQYF. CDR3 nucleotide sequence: TGCGCCAGCAGTGGGGGACTGGAGCAGTACTTC.

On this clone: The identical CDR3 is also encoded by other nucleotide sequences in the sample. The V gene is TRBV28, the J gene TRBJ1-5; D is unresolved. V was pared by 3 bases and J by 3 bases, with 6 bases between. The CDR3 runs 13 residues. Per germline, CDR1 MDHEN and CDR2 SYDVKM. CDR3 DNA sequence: TGTGCCAGCAGTTTTGGGATCAATCAGCCCCAGCATTTT. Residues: CASSFGINQPQHF.

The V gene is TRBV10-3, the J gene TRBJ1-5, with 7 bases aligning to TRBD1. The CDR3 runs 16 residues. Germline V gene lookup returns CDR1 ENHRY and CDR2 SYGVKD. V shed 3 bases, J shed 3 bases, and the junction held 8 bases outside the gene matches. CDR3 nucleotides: TGTGCCATCAGTGAAACCGGGACAGCCTTCAATCAGCCCCAGCATTTT. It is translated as CAISETGTAFNQPQHF.

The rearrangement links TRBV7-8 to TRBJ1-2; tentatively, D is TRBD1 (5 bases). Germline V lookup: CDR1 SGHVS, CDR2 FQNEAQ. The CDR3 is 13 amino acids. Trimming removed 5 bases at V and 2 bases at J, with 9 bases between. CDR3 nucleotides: TGTGCCAGCAGCCCAACAGGAAACTATGGCTACACCTTC. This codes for CASSPTGNYGYTF.

CDR3 in DNA: TGTGCCAGCAGCTTAGCACGGGGACTAGCCCGACTAGATGAGCAGTTCTTC. Amino acids: CASSLARGLARLDEQFF. The rearrangement links TRBV7-6 to TRBJ2-1; 9 nucleotides align to TRBD2. V dropped 0 bases and J dropped 8; count of bases not matched to a gene: 11. CDR3 length: 17 amino acids. The germline V gene encodes CDR1 SGHVS and CDR2 FNYEAQ.

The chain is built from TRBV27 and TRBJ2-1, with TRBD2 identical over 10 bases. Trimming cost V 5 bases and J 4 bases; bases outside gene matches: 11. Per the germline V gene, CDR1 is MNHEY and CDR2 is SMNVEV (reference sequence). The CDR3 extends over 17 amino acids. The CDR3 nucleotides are TGTGCCAGCAGTCCTCGAAACCTAGCGGGAGCTTACAATGAGCAGTTCTTC. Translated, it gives CASSPRNLAGAYNEQFF.

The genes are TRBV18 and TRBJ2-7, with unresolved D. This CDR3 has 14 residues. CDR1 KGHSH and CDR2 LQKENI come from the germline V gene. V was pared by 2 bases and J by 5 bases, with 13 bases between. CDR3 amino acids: CASSPVSTGDEQYF. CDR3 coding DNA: TGTGCCAGCTCACCAGTTTCTACGGGCGACGAGCAGTACTTC.

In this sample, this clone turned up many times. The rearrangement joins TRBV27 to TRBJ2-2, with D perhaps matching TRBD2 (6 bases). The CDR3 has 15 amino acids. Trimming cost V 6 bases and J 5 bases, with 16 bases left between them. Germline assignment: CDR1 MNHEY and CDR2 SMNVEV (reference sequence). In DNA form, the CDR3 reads TGTGCCAGCAGAGCCTGGGACGGAGGGACCGGGGAGCTGTTTTTT. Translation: CASRAWDGGTGELFF.

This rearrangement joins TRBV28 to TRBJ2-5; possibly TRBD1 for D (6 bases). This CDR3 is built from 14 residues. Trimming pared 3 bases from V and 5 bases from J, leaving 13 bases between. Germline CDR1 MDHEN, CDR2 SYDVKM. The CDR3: CASSFVGAWETQYF. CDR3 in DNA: TGTGCCAGCAGTTTCGTGGGGGCTTGGGAGACCCAGTACTTC. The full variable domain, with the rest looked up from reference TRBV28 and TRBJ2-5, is DVKVTQSSRYLVKRTGEKVFLECVQDMDHENMFWYRQDPGLGLRLIYFSYDVKMKEKGDIPEGYSVSREKKERFSLILESASTNQTSMYLCASSFVGAWETQYFGPGTRLLVL.

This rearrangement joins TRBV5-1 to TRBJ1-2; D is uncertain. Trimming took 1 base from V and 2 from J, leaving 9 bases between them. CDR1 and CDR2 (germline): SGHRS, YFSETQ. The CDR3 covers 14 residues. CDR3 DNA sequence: TGCGCCAGCAGCTTGTTCCAGGAAAACTATGGCTACACCTTC. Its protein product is CASSLFQENYGYTF.

The CDR3 DNA reads as TGTGCCAGCAGTTTATCCCCAAGGACCTCCTACGAGCAGTACTTC. Protein sequence: CASSLSPRTSYEQYF. The V gene is TRBV27, the J gene TRBJ2-7; D is unresolved. Trimming stripped 0 bases from V and 0 bases from J, with 9 bases between. The CDR3 contains 15 residues. The germline V gene encodes CDR1 MNHEY and CDR2 SMNVEV (reference sequence).

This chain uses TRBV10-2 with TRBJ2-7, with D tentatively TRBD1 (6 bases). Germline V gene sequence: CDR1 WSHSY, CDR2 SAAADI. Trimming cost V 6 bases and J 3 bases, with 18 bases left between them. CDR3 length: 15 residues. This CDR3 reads CASRNQQGLSYEQYF. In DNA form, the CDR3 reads TGCGCCAGCAGGAACCAACAGGGATTAAGCTACGAGCAGTACTTC.

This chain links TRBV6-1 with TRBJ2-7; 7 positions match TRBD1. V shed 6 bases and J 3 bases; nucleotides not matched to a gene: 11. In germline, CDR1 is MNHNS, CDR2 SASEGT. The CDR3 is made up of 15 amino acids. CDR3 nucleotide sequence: TGTGCCAGCAGAGTAGGACAGGATAGCTACTACGAGCAGTACTTC. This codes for CASRVGQDSYYEQYF.

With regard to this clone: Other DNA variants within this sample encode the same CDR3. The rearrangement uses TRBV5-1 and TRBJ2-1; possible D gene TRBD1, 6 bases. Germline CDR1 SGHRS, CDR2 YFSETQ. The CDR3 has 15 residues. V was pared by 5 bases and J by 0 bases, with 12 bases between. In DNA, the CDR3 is TGCGCCAGCAGTACGGACAGAGTCTCCTACAATGAGCAGTTCTTC. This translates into CASSTDRVSYNEQFF. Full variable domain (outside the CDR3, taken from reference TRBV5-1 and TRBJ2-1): KAGVTQTPRYLIKTRGQQVTLSCSPISGHRSVSWYQQTPGQGLQFLFEYFSETQRNKGNFPGRFSGRQFSNSRSEMNVSTLELGDSALYLCASSTDRVSYNEQFFGPGTRLTVL.

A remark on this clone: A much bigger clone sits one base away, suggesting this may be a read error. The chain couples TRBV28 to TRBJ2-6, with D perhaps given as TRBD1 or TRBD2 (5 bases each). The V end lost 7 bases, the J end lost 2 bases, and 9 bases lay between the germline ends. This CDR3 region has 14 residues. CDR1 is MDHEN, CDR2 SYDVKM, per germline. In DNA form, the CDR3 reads TGTGCCAGCACCGAGGGGACTGGGGCCAACGTCCTGACTTTC. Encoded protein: CASTEGTGANVLTF.

The chain's CDR3 is CASNLGRTENNEQFF. CDR3 bases: TGTGCCAGCAACTTGGGCCGGACAGAAAACAATGAGCAGTTCTTC. The chain has TRBV6-1 and TRBJ2-1; D might be TRBD1 (6 bases). V dropped 7 bases and J dropped 5 bases, with 18 bases sitting between them. This CDR3 is 15 amino acids long. CDR1 MNHNS and CDR2 SASEGT come from the germline V gene.

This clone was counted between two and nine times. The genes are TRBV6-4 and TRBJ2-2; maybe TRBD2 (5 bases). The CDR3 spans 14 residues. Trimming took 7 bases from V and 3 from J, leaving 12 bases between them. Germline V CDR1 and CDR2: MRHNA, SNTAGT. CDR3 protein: CASKIGSDTGELFF. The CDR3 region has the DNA TGTGCCAGCAAGATAGGGAGCGACACCGGGGAGCTGTTTTTT.

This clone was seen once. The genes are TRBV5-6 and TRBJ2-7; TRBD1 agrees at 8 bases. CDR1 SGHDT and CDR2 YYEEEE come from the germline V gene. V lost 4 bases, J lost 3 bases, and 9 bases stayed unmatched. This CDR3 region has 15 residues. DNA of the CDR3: TGTGCCAGCAGCATTATACTCGGACAGGGCTACGAGCAGTACTTC. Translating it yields CASSIILGQGYEQYF.

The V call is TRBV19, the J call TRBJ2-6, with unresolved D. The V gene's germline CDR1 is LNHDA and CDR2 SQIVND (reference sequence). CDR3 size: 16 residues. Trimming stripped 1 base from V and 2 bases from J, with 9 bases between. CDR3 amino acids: CASSIVGLAGANVLTF. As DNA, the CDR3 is TGTGCCAGTAGTATAGTTGGGCTAGCTGGGGCCAACGTCCTGACTTTC.

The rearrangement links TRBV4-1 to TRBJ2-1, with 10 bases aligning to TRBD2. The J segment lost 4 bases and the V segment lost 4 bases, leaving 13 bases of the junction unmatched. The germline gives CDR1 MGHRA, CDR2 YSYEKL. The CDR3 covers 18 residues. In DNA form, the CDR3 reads TGCGCCAGCAGCCTCCGGGGCCCAGCGGGAGGGAATTACAATGAGCAGTTCTTC. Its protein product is CASSLRGPAGGNYNEQFF.